These 3 T cell receptor beta chains share one sample of origin, sequenced in a study of cytomegalovirus exposure and HLA in healthy donors. PCR involved 60 Vbeta and 13 Jbeta primers. Data came from immunoSEQ multiplex PCR; TCRdb stores just in-frame clones and leaves some out. The repertoire has 200,000 or so clones, 75% to 80% of them found once; the top ten carry approximately 6%. Sequencing was carried out using PBMCs. Source of these receptors: a woman aged 25 to 39 in good health and CMV-seropositive.

The V and J genes are TRBV7-8 and TRBJ2-3; D may be TRBD1 (7 bases). Deletions cut 5 bases from V and 6 bases from J, with 24 bases between. The germline V gene has CDR1 SGHVS and CDR2 FQNEAQ. The CDR3 is 17 residues long. This CDR3 reads CASSRGWDSPLPDTQYF. CDR3 nucleotide sequence: TGTGCCAGCAGCCGGGGGTGGGACAGCCCCCTTCCGGATACGCAGTATTTT. Using reference TRBV7-8 and TRBJ2-3 for the parts outside the CDR3, the full variable domain is GAGVSQSPRYKVAKRGQDVALRCDPISGHVSLFWYQQALGQGPEFLTYFQNEAQLDKSGLPSDRFFAERPEGSVSTLKIQRTQQEDSAVYLCASSRGWDSPLPDTQYFGPGTRLTVL.

The chain couples TRBV5-1 to TRBJ2-2, with 7 bases fitting TRBD1. Germline lookup yields CDR1 SGHRS and CDR2 YFSETQ. The CDR3 runs 15 residues. V lost 2 bases and J lost 1; bases outside the gene matches: 2. The CDR3 region is CASSLRTGNTGELFF. The CDR3 DNA follows: TGCGCCAGCAGCTTAAGGACAGGGAACACCGGGGAGCTGTTTTTT.

This chain links TRBV7-9 with TRBJ2-7; the D is unclear. CDR3 length: 12 residues. With 3 bases removed from V and 2 bases from J, the gap between germline ends came to 5 bases. The V gene's germline CDR1 is SEHNR and CDR2 FQNEAQ (reference sequence). The CDR3 DNA follows: TGTGCCAGCAGCTTTAGCCCCTACGAGCAGTACTTC. Its translation: CASSFSPYEQYF.